This TCR beta chain is from a study of cytomegalovirus exposure and HLA in healthy donors. About this clone: The junction departs from the called germline gene at one end, perhaps through a read error.

The primer mix had 60 Vbeta and 13 Jbeta primers. Generated by immunoSEQ multiplex PCR, the TCRdb table keeps only in-frame clones and is missing some. The sample holds some 130,000 clones, just under 80% seen once. Germline CDR1 and CDR2: KGHSH and LQKENI. The CDR3 sequence is 15 residues long. The source is a man younger than 40 in good health. The sample consisted of PBMCs. The chain employs TRBV18 and TRBJ2-1; D is unclear. Here the CDR3 DNA reads TGTGCCAGCTCATCACCCGCGAGCTCCTACAATGAGCAGTTCTTC. Translated: CASSSPASSYNEQFF. Using reference TRBV18 and TRBJ2-1 for the parts outside the CDR3, the full variable domain is NAGVMQNPRHLVRRRGQEARLRCSPMKGHSHVYWYRQLPEEGLKFMVYLQKENIIDESGMPKERFSAEFPKEGPSILRIQQVVRGDSAAYFCASSSPASSYNEQFFGPGTRLTVL.